The rows below give T cell receptor beta chains drawn from one sample of a study of T cell responses to AZD1222 COVID-19 vaccine. Method: immunoSEQ multiplex PCR; TCRdb's copy keeps in-frame clones and lacks some. Altogether 150,000 to 250,000 clones are present, more than 85% being singletons, with the ten largest covering approximately 3.7%. Sequences were derived from peripheral blood, sampled 28 days after the second AZD1222 dose. The receptor set was obtained from an adult who received the AZD1222 COVID-19 vaccine. The CDR3 runs from the conserved cysteine through the conserved F or W. The D gene is left open where the match is weak. For some rows the clone size is stated as once, few or many, or as a class when expanded; others skip it.

V gene: TRBV6-6; J gene: TRBJ2-5; D gene: TRBD1; clone size: few; CDR3 DNA: TGTGCCAGCAGTCCACAGGGACAGGAGACCCAGTACTTC; CDR3 protein: CASSPQGQETQYF
V gene: TRBV11-3; J gene: TRBJ1-1; D gene: NA; clone size: NA; CDR3 DNA: TGTGCCAGCAGCTTAGGAGGACAGAAGAACACTGAAGCTTTCTTT; CDR3 protein: CASSLGGQKNTEAFF
V gene: TRBV5-4; J gene: TRBJ1-6; D gene: NA; clone size: NA; CDR3 DNA: TGTGCCAGCAGCTTGGGACAGAGGGACTCACCCCTCCACTTT; CDR3 protein: CASSLGQRDSPLHF
V gene: TRBV30; J gene: TRBJ1-2; D gene: NA; clone size: NA; CDR3 DNA: TGTGCCTGGAGGTACCTCAATCCTGTCTATGGCTACACCTTC; CDR3 protein: CAWRYLNPVYGYTF
V gene: TRBV19; J gene: TRBJ1-5; D gene: NA; clone size: NA; CDR3 DNA: TGTGCCAGTATACGGACAGCCGATAGCAATCAGCCCCAGCATTTT; CDR3 protein: CASIRTADSNQPQHF
V gene: TRBV18; J gene: TRBJ2-7; D gene: NA; clone size: NA; CDR3 DNA: TGTGCCAGCTCGGAAGTTGGAAGCTCCTACGAGCAGTACTTC; CDR3 protein: CASSEVGSSYEQYF
V gene: TRBV7-9; J gene: TRBJ2-2; D gene: NA; clone size: NA; CDR3 DNA: TGTGCCAGCAGCTTAGCGAGGTCTCCCGAGAGCGGGGAGCTGTTTTTT; CDR3 protein: CASSLARSPESGELFF
V gene: TRBV5-1; J gene: TRBJ2-5; D gene: NA; clone size: NA; CDR3 DNA: TGCGCCAGCAGCTTGACACCCTTAGAGGCCCAGTACTTC; CDR3 protein: CASSLTPLEAQYF
V gene: TRBV7-8; J gene: TRBJ2-1; D gene: TRBD2; clone size: NA; CDR3 DNA: TGTGCCAGCAGCCCGAGGAGGGGAGGGTGGCGTGAGCAGTTCTTC; CDR3 protein: CASSPRRGGWREQFF
V gene: TRBV27; J gene: TRBJ1-1; D gene: NA; clone size: NA; CDR3 DNA: TGTGCCAGCAGCCCGGGATTACCTGAAGCTTTCTTT; CDR3 protein: CASSPGLPEAFF
V gene: TRBV28; J gene: TRBJ2-3; D gene: TRBD2; clone size: NA; CDR3 DNA: TGTGCCAGCAGCCGGGGGGTGAGGGGCACAGATACGCAGTATTTT; CDR3 protein: CASSRGVRGTDTQYF
V gene: TRBV3-1/TRBV3-2; J gene: TRBJ1-1; D gene: NA; clone size: NA; CDR3 DNA: TGTGCCAGCAGCCAAGAAGAGGCGGAGAACACTGAAGCTTTCTTT; CDR3 protein: CASSQEEAENTEAFF
V gene: TRBV29-1; J gene: TRBJ1-1; D gene: NA; clone size: NA; CDR3 DNA: TGCAGCGCCAAGGTCGGGGGAAGAGGCACTGAAGCTTTCTTT; CDR3 protein: CSAKVGGRGTEAFF
V gene: TRBV9; J gene: TRBJ2-1; D gene: TRBD1; clone size: NA; CDR3 DNA: TGTGCCAGCAGCACCGGGACAGGGTCCCTTATCGAGCAGTTCTTC; CDR3 protein: CASSTGTGSLIEQFF
V gene: TRBV9; J gene: TRBJ1-5; D gene: NA; clone size: NA; CDR3 DNA: TGTGCCAGCAGCGCGTCAGGGATGAGCAATCAGCCCCAGCATTTT; CDR3 protein: CASSASGMSNQPQHF
V gene: TRBV11-2; J gene: TRBJ2-5; D gene: TRBD1; clone size: NA; CDR3 DNA: TGTGCCAGCAGCTCCCGACTGACAGGGCGGGAGACCCAGTACTTC; CDR3 protein: CASSSRLTGRETQYF
V gene: TRBV19; J gene: TRBJ2-7; D gene: NA; clone size: NA; CDR3 DNA: TGTGCCAGTAGTATTTCTCCGACAGGCTACTACGAGCAGTACTTC; CDR3 protein: CASSISPTGYYEQYF
V gene: TRBV28; J gene: TRBJ2-2; D gene: NA; clone size: NA; CDR3 DNA: TGTGCCAGCAGTCAGGGGACCACGAACACCGGGGAGCTGTTTTTT; CDR3 protein: CASSQGTTNTGELFF
V gene: TRBV10-3; J gene: TRBJ2-3; D gene: NA; clone size: NA; CDR3 DNA: TGTGCCATCAGTGGTAACACAGATACGCAGTATTTT; CDR3 protein: CAISGNTDTQYF
V gene: TRBV2; J gene: TRBJ1-6; D gene: NA; clone size: NA; CDR3 DNA: TGTGCCAGCAGGGGCGCGGCAGCACTTTTGAATTCACCCCTCCACTTT; CDR3 protein: CASRGAAALLNSPLHF
V gene: TRBV5-4; J gene: TRBJ2-7; D gene: TRBD2; clone size: few; CDR3 DNA: TGTGCCAGCAGCCGTATAGGCCTAGCGGATTCTTACGAGCAGTACTTC; CDR3 protein: CASSRIGLADSYEQYF
V gene: TRBV19; J gene: TRBJ1-2; D gene: NA; clone size: NA; CDR3 DNA: TGTGCCACCCACTCCACGGGAGGCTACACCTTC; CDR3 protein: CATHSTGGYTF
V gene: TRBV28; J gene: TRBJ2-3; D gene: NA; clone size: NA; CDR3 DNA: TGTGCCAGCAGCTTGCCCTTCTTAGCGAGGACTAGCACAGATACGCAGTATTTT; CDR3 protein: CASSLPFLARTSTDTQYF
V gene: TRBV5-1; J gene: TRBJ2-5; D gene: NA; clone size: once; CDR3 DNA: TGCGCCAGCGGAATTAGCGGTCAAGAGACCCAGTACTTC; CDR3 protein: CASGISGQETQYF
V gene: TRBV2; J gene: TRBJ1-1; D gene: NA; clone size: NA; CDR3 DNA: TGTGCCAGCCGGAGGGGGAACACTGAAGCTTTCTTT; CDR3 protein: CASRRGNTEAFF
V gene: TRBV3-1/TRBV3-2; J gene: TRBJ2-1; D gene: NA; clone size: NA; CDR3 DNA: TGTGCCAGCAGCGGAACTAGGATGAGCTCCTACAATGAGCAGTTCTTC; CDR3 protein: CASSGTRMSSYNEQFF
V gene: TRBV6-5; J gene: TRBJ2-7; D gene: TRBD1; clone size: NA; CDR3 DNA: TGTGCCAGCAGTACGACAGGGAACCCCTCCTACGAGCAGTACTTC; CDR3 protein: CASSTTGNPSYEQYF
V gene: TRBV28; J gene: TRBJ1-1; D gene: NA; clone size: NA; CDR3 DNA: TGTGCCAGCAGTCTTTCGGGGGCGCAAGGTGAAGCTTTCTTT; CDR3 protein: CASSLSGAQGEAFF
V gene: TRBV11-1; J gene: TRBJ2-7; D gene: TRBD2; clone size: NA; CDR3 DNA: TGTGCCAGCAGTAGGAGTGGACTAGCGAACATCTACGAGCAGTACTTC; CDR3 protein: CASSRSGLANIYEQYF
V gene: TRBV5-1; J gene: TRBJ2-2; D gene: NA; clone size: NA; CDR3 DNA: TGCGCCAGCAGCTCCGGACAAGCCGCGAACACCGGGGAGCTGTTTTTT; CDR3 protein: CASSSGQAANTGELFF
V gene: TRBV10-3; J gene: TRBJ2-2; D gene: NA; clone size: few; CDR3 DNA: TGTGCCATCAGTGACACACCCGGGGAGACCGGGGAGCTGTTTTTT; CDR3 protein: CAISDTPGETGELFF
V gene: TRBV19; J gene: TRBJ1-1; D gene: TRBD1; clone size: NA; CDR3 DNA: TGTGCCAGTAGTAGACAGGGTATGAACACTGAAGCTTTCTTT; CDR3 protein: CASSRQGMNTEAFF
V gene: TRBV30; J gene: TRBJ1-1; D gene: NA; clone size: NA; CDR3 DNA: TGTGCCTGGAGGGAGGGTCTGAACACTGAAGCTTTCTTT; CDR3 protein: CAWREGLNTEAFF
V gene: TRBV6-5; J gene: TRBJ2-3; D gene: TRBD2; clone size: NA; CDR3 DNA: TGTGCCAGTGGCCCCCTGGGGGGGGGAGATACGCAGTATTTT; CDR3 protein: CASGPLGGGDTQYF
V gene: TRBV11-3; J gene: TRBJ2-5; D gene: TRBD2; clone size: once; CDR3 DNA: TGTGCCAGCAGCTCCTCCGACTTAGCGGGAGGGCCCCTTGAGACCCAGTACTTC; CDR3 protein: CASSSSDLAGGPLETQYF
V gene: TRBV28; J gene: TRBJ1-5; D gene: TRBD1; clone size: few; CDR3 DNA: TGTGCCAGCAGTCCCCCCTGGGGACAGGGGGCCCAGCCCCAGCATTTT; CDR3 protein: CASSPPWGQGAQPQHF
V gene: TRBV7-2; J gene: TRBJ2-5; D gene: NA; clone size: NA; CDR3 DNA: TGTGCCAGCAGCCCGGGCGGGACAACAGGAGAGACCCAGTACTTC; CDR3 protein: CASSPGGTTGETQYF
V gene: TRBV28; J gene: TRBJ1-1; D gene: NA; clone size: NA; CDR3 DNA: TGTGCCAGCAGTCCCCCGGGTATCATGAACACTGAAGCTTTCTTT; CDR3 protein: CASSPPGIMNTEAFF
V gene: TRBV6-5; J gene: TRBJ2-7; D gene: NA; clone size: NA; CDR3 DNA: TGTGCCAGCAGTTACGGGGGAATGGGCGAGCAGTACTTC; CDR3 protein: CASSYGGMGEQYF
V gene: TRBV20-1; J gene: TRBJ2-2; D gene: NA; clone size: NA; CDR3 DNA: TGCAGTGCTAGTGTGAACACCGGGGAGCTGTTTTTT; CDR3 protein: CSASVNTGELFF